The sequence of this T cell receptor beta chain was determined in a study of T cell changes during pregnancy in multiple sclerosis. Profiled with immunoSEQ multiplex PCR; TCRdb holds only in-frame clones, not every one. This sample has around 72,000 clones, with around 94% found just once. This clone has only one observation. The CDR3 loop spans 15 amino acids. CDR1 is SQVTM and CDR2 is ANQGSEA in the germline V gene. V dropped 4 bases and J dropped 8 bases, with 23 bases sitting between them. Here the sequenced sample was peripheral blood, taken in the second trimester of pregnancy. This chain connects TRBV29-1 to TRBJ1-2; D remains ambiguous. The sequence was collected from a female donor in good health, enrolled as a control in a pregnancy study. The CDR3 spells CSVVAPLSKKPGYTF. The DNA of the CDR3 is TGCAGCGTTGTCGCGCCGCTGTCGAAGAAGCCCGGCTACACCTTC.